These 17 T cell receptor beta chains share one sample of origin, sequenced in a study of beta chain features in type 1 diabetes. Their antigens remain unidentified. The sequenced template was cDNA made from the entire isolated RNA. Data came from immunoSEQ multiplex PCR; TCRdb stores just in-frame clones and leaves some out. Altogether under 70,000 clones are present, 50% to 75% being singletons, with the ten largest covering approximately 0.3%. The study, taken as a whole, reports: Among patients with Type 1 diabetes, TCRB CDR3s were moderately but significantly shorter in every one of the four CD4+ subsets.

Sequenced input: stem cell memory CD4+ T cells from blood. The source of these receptors is a woman aged 25 to 39 with type 1 diabetes.

Here the CDR3 DNA reads TGTGCCAGCTTACGTCCGACGACAGGGGGAGCTTTCTTT. Its protein product is CASLRPTTGGAFF. The chain combines TRBV18 with TRBJ1-1; 9 bases are a match to TRBD1. The CDR3 extends over 13 amino acids. V dropped 7 bases and J dropped 10; count of bases not matched to a gene: 10. CDR1 is KGHSH and CDR2 is LQKENI in the germline V gene.

The chain links TRBV18 to TRBJ1-2; 9 bases agree with TRBD1. CDR1 KGHSH and CDR2 LQKENI come from the germline V gene. The V gene end was trimmed by 3 bases and the J gene end by 1 base; junction bases not matched to a gene: 6. This CDR3 is built from 16 residues. This chain's CDR3 is CASSPRTGEDNYGYTF. Written as DNA, the CDR3 is TGTGCCAGCTCACCGAGGACAGGGGAGGATAACTATGGCTACACCTTC.

This clone has a handful of counts. The chain links TRBV5-1 to TRBJ2-3; 7 bases line up with TRBD2. The germline V gene has CDR1 SGHRS and CDR2 YFSETQ. This CDR3 is 16 amino acids long. Trimming took 4 bases from V and 2 from J; bases not matched to a gene: 10. Written as DNA, the CDR3 is TGCGCCAGCAGCGCGGGAGTCGGATTGGTCACAGATACGCAGTATTTT. It yields the protein CASSAGVGLVTDTQYF.

This clone was recorded a few times. The V and J genes are TRBV18 and TRBJ2-3; 9 bases are shared with TRBD1. The CDR3 runs to 14 residues. Germline CDR1 is KGHSH and CDR2 is LQKENI. V lost 8 bases and J lost 2; bases outside the gene matches: 5. In DNA, the CDR3 is TGTGCCAGCCTCCGGGACAGGGACACAGATACGCAGTATTTT. It yields the protein CASLRDRDTDTQYF.

This chain joins TRBV18 and TRBJ1-1; TRBD1 aligns across 11 bases. This CDR3 has 15 amino acids. V shed 2 bases and J 4 bases; nucleotides not matched to a gene: 3. Germline V lookup: CDR1 KGHSH, CDR2 LQKENI. The CDR3, as DNA: TGTGCCAGCTCACCAGCCGGGACAGGGGGCACTGAAGCTTTCTTT. Translated: CASSPAGTGGTEAFF.

The rearrangement links TRBV28 to TRBJ2-5; tentative D call: TRBD1 (5 bases). The J call may be wrong; the DNA end is better matched by TRBJ2-7. The CDR3 runs to 10 residues. Germline V gene lookup returns CDR1 MDHEN and CDR2 SYDVKM. The CDR3 loop is CATGHREQYF. CDR3 sequence (DNA): TGTGCCACCGGACACCGCGAGCAGTACTTC.

This clone came up a few times. V gene TRBV28 combines with J gene TRBJ2-2, with D uncertain. CDR3 length: 13 amino acids. From germline, CDR1 is MDHEN and CDR2 SYDVKM. Trimming cost V 3 bases and J 4 bases, with 6 bases left between them. The CDR3 DNA reads as TGTGCCAGCAGTTTGCGATCCACCGGGGAGCTGTTTTTT. Its protein product is CASSLRSTGELFF.

The rearrangement joins TRBV18 to TRBJ2-1, with D perhaps matching TRBD2 (6 bases). The CDR3 is 12 residues long. Germline V CDR1 and CDR2: KGHSH, LQKENI. V was trimmed by 6 bases and J by 7 bases, leaving 10 bases between them. The CDR3 protein is CASSPTRNEQFF. In DNA, the CDR3 is TGTGCCAGCTCCCCGACTAGGAATGAGCAGTTCTTC.

This clone was counted a few times. The V and J genes are TRBV18 and TRBJ2-1; 8 bases are a match to TRBD1. Unmatched junction bases numbered 3, after V lost 3 bases and J lost 2 bases. The CDR3 consists of 15 residues. Germline V gene data show CDR1 as KGHSH and CDR2 as LQKENI. CDR3 sequence (DNA): TGTGCCAGCTCACCCCGGGACAGGACCTACAATGAGCAGTTCTTC. It is translated as CASSPRDRTYNEQFF.

The gene calls are TRBV5-1 and TRBJ1-5; tentatively, D is TRBD1 (5 bases). V was shortened by 1 base and J by 8 bases, with 10 bases between the two germline ends. From germline, CDR1 is SGHRS and CDR2 YFSETQ. The length of the CDR3 is 13 residues. The CDR3 DNA is TGCGCCAGCAGCTTGAGGGGTGGTGAGCCCCAGCATTTT. As protein: CASSLRGGEPQHF. The whole variable domain, filled in from reference TRBV5-1 and TRBJ1-5, reads KAGVTQTPRYLIKTRGQQVTLSCSPISGHRSVSWYQQTPGQGLQFLFEYFSETQRNKGNFPGRFSGRQFSNSRSEMNVSTLELGDSALYLCASSLRGGEPQHFGDGTRLSIL.

This clone was seen once. The V and J genes are TRBV5-1 and TRBJ1-2, with D hard to call. Trimming took 0 bases from V and 7 from J, leaving 13 bases between them. Looked up from germline, CDR1 is SGHRS and CDR2 is YFSETQ. CDR3 length: 14 amino acids. The CDR3 reads CASSLVQGGLGYTF. The CDR3 DNA reads TGCGCCAGCAGCTTGGTTCAAGGAGGTCTTGGCTACACCTTC.

The chain recombines TRBV9 with TRBJ1-1; D gene unclear. The CDR3 length is 14 residues. V lost 4 bases and J lost 2, with 12 bases in between. Germline CDR1 reads SGDLS; CDR2 reads YYNGEE. CDR3 region: CASSPSPGNTEAFF. Here the CDR3 DNA reads TGTGCCAGCAGCCCGTCCCCGGGTAACACTGAAGCTTTCTTT.

V and J are TRBV4-2 and TRBJ1-5; TRBD1 is a possible D gene (5 bases). The germline CDR1 and CDR2 sequences are LGHNA and YNFKEQ. Trimming removed 1 base from V and 3 bases from J, with 16 bases in between. The CDR3 sequence is 17 residues long. CDR3 sequence (DNA): TGTGCCAGCAGCCAAGGACAGAGGCCAGACAACAATCAGCCCCAGCATTTT. The encoded protein is CASSQGQRPDNNQPQHF.

The rearrangement links TRBV14 to TRBJ2-5; TRBD2 might be the D (6 bases). Per the germline V gene, CDR1 is SGHDN and CDR2 is FVKESK. The CDR3 has 15 amino acids. V shed 4 bases and J shed 4 bases, with 16 bases lying between them. The CDR3 DNA reads TGTGCCAGCAGCCCCTCTGAGACTAGTTTAGAGACCCAGTACTTC. Translating it yields CASSPSETSLETQYF.

The rearrangement uses TRBV9 and TRBJ2-2; D might be TRBD2 (5 bases). With 6 bases removed from V and 2 bases from J, the gap between germline ends came to 14 bases. Per the germline V gene, CDR1 is SGDLS and CDR2 is YYNGEE. CDR3 length: 15 amino acids. CDR3 residues: CASIPGLANTGELFF. For the CDR3, the DNA is TGTGCCAGCATCCCGGGCCTAGCTAACACCGGGGAGCTGTTTTTT.

The V call is TRBV6-5, the J call TRBJ2-5, with D perhaps matching TRBD1 (6 bases). The V and J ends lost 10 bases and 5 bases respectively, with 14 bases between them. The CDR3 extends over 12 amino acids. Germline lookup yields CDR1 MNHEY and CDR2 SVGAGI. CDR3 sequence (DNA): TGTGCCACCCACAGGGCTTTCGAGACCCAGTACTTC. It encodes CATHRAFETQYF.

This clone turned up a few times. V and J are TRBV5-1 and TRBJ2-1, with D unclear. The CDR3 extends over 14 amino acids. The germline V gene has CDR1 SGHRS and CDR2 YFSETQ. Trimming took off 0 bases at V and 5 bases at J, with 9 bases between the two ends. CDR3 sequence reads: CASSLVTGNNEQFF. The CDR3, as DNA: TGCGCCAGCAGCTTGGTTACCGGTAACAATGAGCAGTTCTTC.